Following are 21 T cell receptor beta chains from one sample sequenced in a study of blood T cell repertoires in COVID-19. The method was immunoSEQ multiplex PCR; TCRdb's version includes in-frame clones alone and lacks a portion of them. The sample contains around 290,000 clones, approximately 87% of which appear only once. The specimen was peripheral blood. The receptors were sampled from a woman aged 45-65 years who had recovered from COVID-19.

Here the CDR3 reads CAIQGARTEAFF. The CDR3 coding sequence is TGTGCCATACAGGGGGCGAGAACTGAAGCTTTCTTT. The chain is built from TRBV28 and TRBJ1-1; 9 nucleotides align to TRBD1. CDR1 and CDR2 (germline): MDHEN, SYDVKM. The CDR3 runs 12 residues. The V gene end was trimmed by 10 bases and the J gene end by 5 bases; junction bases not matched to a gene: 5.

The chain carries TRBV15 and TRBJ1-4, with D possibly being TRBD1 (6 bases). The ends were cut back, 3 bases at V and 4 bases at J, with 15 bases in the middle. The CDR3 has 16 residues. Germline V lookup: CDR1 LNHNV, CDR2 YYDKDF (reference sequence). The CDR3 sequence: CATSSARTAINEKLFF. In DNA, the CDR3 is TGTGCCACCAGCAGTGCCCGGACAGCAATTAATGAAAAACTGTTTTTT.

The chain links TRBV7-8 to TRBJ2-3; 8 nucleotides line up with TRBD2. The CDR3 length is 16 residues. The V gene's germline CDR1 is SGHVS and CDR2 FQNEAQ. The ends lost 7 bases at V and 5 bases at J; junction bases unmatched: 14. The CDR3 DNA sequence: TGTGCCAGCACCTCGGTGGGGCGGGGGGAAGAAGATACGCAGTATTTT. Translating it yields CASTSVGRGEEDTQYF.

The J gene is TRBJ2-5, the V gene TRBV7-2, with D possibly TRBD1 on 5 matching bases. Germline CDR1 and CDR2: SGHTA and FQGNSA. The CDR3 is made up of 13 amino acids. Trimming pared 6 bases from V and 5 bases from J, leaving 13 bases between. The CDR3, as DNA: TGTGCCAGCAGTAGGGGATTTGGGGAGACCCAGTACTTC. This gives the protein CASSRGFGETQYF.

The gene calls are TRBV11-1 and TRBJ2-2; the match to TRBD2 covers 11 bases. With 5 bases clipped from V and 4 bases from J, the junction kept 3 bases outside the gene matches. The germline V gene encodes CDR1 SGHAT and CDR2 FQDESV (reference sequence). The CDR3 has 15 amino acids. The chain's CDR3 is CASSGTSGFTGELFF. CDR3 nucleotide sequence: TGTGCCAGCAGCGGGACTAGCGGCTTCACCGGGGAGCTGTTTTTT. Full variable domain (missing parts from reference TRBV11-1 and TRBJ2-2): EAEVAQSPRYKITEKSQAVAFWCDPISGHATLYWYRQILGQGPELLVQFQDESVVDDSQLPKDRFSAERLKGVDSTLKIQPAELGDSAMYLCASSGTSGFTGELFFGEGSRLTVL.

The V and J genes are TRBV6-2 or TRBV6-3 and TRBJ2-7; D may be TRBD1 (6 bases). Per the germline V gene, CDR1 is MNHEY and CDR2 is SVGEGT. Trimming removed 6 bases at V and 6 bases at J, with 12 bases between. This CDR3 is 12 amino acids long. CDR3 DNA: TGTGCCAGCAGCTCGACAGGTTTCGAGCAGTACTTC. This gives the protein CASSSTGFEQYF.

The chain has TRBV28 and TRBJ1-2, with unresolved D. Trimming shortened V by 3 bases and J by 0 bases, and 5 bases separated the two germline ends. The CDR3 has 13 amino acids. Germline V lookup: CDR1 MDHEN, CDR2 SYDVKM. The CDR3 sequence is CASSFSANYGYTF. CDR3 bases: TGTGCCAGCAGTTTTTCGGCTAACTATGGCTACACCTTC.

This chain connects TRBV24-1 to TRBJ2-1; D call uncertain. The V and J ends lost 2 bases and 3 bases respectively, with 10 bases between them. Germline CDR1 is KGHDR and CDR2 is SFDVKD. This CDR3 has 15 amino acids. The CDR3 DNA sequence: TGTGCCACCAGTGATTCCACCCCCGGCTACAATGAGCAGTTCTTC. Translated: CATSDSTPGYNEQFF.

This rearrangement joins TRBV19 to TRBJ2-7; 7 bases are a match to TRBD1. The ends lost 2 bases at V and 6 bases at J; junction bases unmatched: 4. Germline assignment: CDR1 LNHDA and CDR2 SQIVND (reference sequence). CDR3 length: 13 residues. The CDR3 sequence is CASSIFPGGEQYF. The CDR3 DNA follows: TGTGCCAGTAGTATATTCCCAGGGGGCGAGCAGTACTTC.

J is TRBJ2-3 and V is TRBV6-6; D unresolved. V lost 7 bases and J 4 bases, leaving 12 bases between the germline ends. The CDR3 is 13 residues long. The germline V gene encodes CDR1 MNHNY and CDR2 SVGAGI (reference sequence). CDR3 in amino acids: CASTSTGADTQYF. CDR3 coding DNA: TGTGCCAGCACCTCCACCGGAGCAGATACGCAGTATTTT.

The CDR3 sequence is CASSFTGDTYEQYF. Written as DNA, the CDR3 is TGTGCCAGCAGCTTTACAGGGGACACCTACGAGCAGTACTTC. The J gene is TRBJ2-7, the V gene TRBV7-2, with 7 bases identical to TRBD1. The length of the CDR3 is 14 residues. The germline V gene encodes CDR1 SGHTA and CDR2 FQGNSA. Germline trimming cut 3 bases from V and 2 bases from J; bases unmatched to any gene: 4.

The gene calls are TRBV28 and TRBJ2-7, with D perhaps matching TRBD1 (5 bases). The germline V and J ends were trimmed by 3 bases and 4 bases, with 13 bases remaining between them. CDR3 length: 14 amino acids. Germline CDR1 MDHEN, CDR2 SYDVKM. The CDR3, as DNA: TGTGCCAGCAGTTTGCCTGACAGAAATTACGAGCAGTACTTC. Its protein product is CASSLPDRNYEQYF.

The chain is built from TRBV6-2 or TRBV6-3 and TRBJ1-3, with TRBD1 identical over 10 bases. The trim removed 3 bases at V and 0 bases at J, leaving 11 bases unmatched. Germline CDR1 MNHEY, CDR2 SVGEGT. The CDR3 is 19 residues long. The CDR3 reads CASSYSGTGVLRSGNTIYF. In nucleotides, the CDR3 is TGTGCCAGCAGTTATTCCGGGACAGGGGTTCTGCGCTCTGGAAACACCATATATTTT.

This chain links TRBV5-1 with TRBJ2-7; tentatively, D is TRBD2 (6 bases). The V end was cut by 7 bases, the J end by 0 bases, with 17 bases between. The CDR3 contains 15 residues. The germline V gene has CDR1 SGHRS and CDR2 YFSETQ. CDR3 sequence: CASGLGGRLSYEQYF. CDR3 in DNA: TGCGCCAGCGGCCTTGGGGGGAGACTCTCCTACGAGCAGTACTTC.

The rearrangement uses TRBV24-1 and TRBJ2-1; D is perhaps TRBD2 (6 bases). V lost 5 bases to trimming and J lost 13 bases, with 20 bases between them. The CDR3 spans 14 residues. Germline V gene sequence: CDR1 KGHDR, CDR2 SFDVKD. The CDR3 region is CATSAGTLGGDQFF. CDR3 coding DNA: TGTGCCACCAGTGCAGGGACTCTCGGAGGGGATCAGTTCTTC.

The sample holds one count of this clone. This chain connects TRBV29-1 to TRBJ2-1; D is undetermined. Per germline, CDR1 SQVTM and CDR2 ANQGSEA. CDR3 length equals 11 residues. V lost 2 bases and J 11 bases, leaving 10 bases between the germline ends. The CDR3 loop is CSVENRGQQFF. The CDR3 region has the DNA TGCAGCGTTGAAAATCGAGGCCAGCAGTTCTTC.

CDR3 coding DNA: TGTGCCAGCAGCCACACAGGGGGCCTCACCGGGGAGCTGTTTTTT. Translating it yields CASSHTGGLTGELFF. The V and J genes are TRBV7-6 and TRBJ2-2; 9 bases match TRBD1. The CDR3 spans 15 residues. V dropped 5 bases and J dropped 4; count of bases not matched to a gene: 5. The germline V gene has CDR1 SGHVS and CDR2 FNYEAQ.

This chain joins TRBV28 and TRBJ1-3, with D perhaps matching TRBD1 (5 bases). The ends were cut back, 5 bases at V and 6 bases at J, with 17 bases in the middle. This CDR3 spans 15 amino acids. Germline values: CDR1 MDHEN, CDR2 SYDVKM. CDR3: CASSHLKGVENTIYF. The CDR3 nucleotides read TGTGCCAGCAGTCACCTAAAAGGGGTCGAAAACACCATATATTTT.

This clone showed up just once. The chain has TRBV28 and TRBJ2-6; TRBD1 matches 8 bases. Germline V gene data show CDR1 as MDHEN and CDR2 as SYDVKM. This CDR3 is 15 amino acids long. Germline trimming cut 6 bases from V and 2 bases from J; bases unmatched to any gene: 3. The CDR3, as DNA: TGTGCCAGCAGAACGACAGGGGCTGGGGCCAACGTCCTGACTTTC. The encoded protein is CASRTTGAGANVLTF.

This chain joins TRBV6-5 and TRBJ1-1; D uncertain. Trimming pared 7 bases from V and 1 base from J, leaving 10 bases between. The CDR3 consists of 13 residues. Germline V gene lookup returns CDR1 MNHEY and CDR2 SVGAGI. The CDR3 is CASTRTQNTEAFF. CDR3 sequence (DNA): TGTGCCAGCACCAGAACGCAGAACACTGAAGCTTTCTTT.

About this clone itself: This specimen includes other DNA sequences encoding the same CDR3. V is TRBV28 and J is TRBJ1-6; D not resolved. Germline V gives CDR1 MDHEN, CDR2 SYDVKM. There are 11 residues in the CDR3. V was pared by 4 bases and J by 10 bases, with 5 bases between. CDR3 protein: CASSSVSPLHF. The CDR3 DNA reads as TGTGCCAGCAGTTCGGTGTCACCCCTCCACTTT.